This T cell receptor beta chain came from a study of blood T cells in healthy people across ages. The CDR3 spans 15 residues. Germline V gene lookup returns CDR1 MNHEY and CDR2 SVGAGI. Trimming pared 3 bases from V and 14 bases from J, leaving 24 bases between. Then a second PCR, running roughly 7 to 11 cycles, was carried out with a sample-barcoded 5' primer and a J-beta primer mix. MiXCR, run by TCRdb on the 5' RACE reads, gives a single entry per CDR3 protein. The repertoire holds approximately 730,000 distinct CDR3 sequences, with about 53% as singletons. In its sample, this clonotype was seen a few times. The sample, 7.5 to 10 milliliters of peripheral blood, was drawn from each donor. Each sample gave at least 6.5 million isolated PBMCs.

Sequenced input: blood. The chain recombines TRBV6-5 with TRBJ2-3; no reliable D call. The clonotype comes from a man older than 75 in good health. The CDR3 spells CASSYRPIGHRYAYF. For the CDR3, the DNA is TGTGCCAGCAGTTATCGTCCGATAGGTCACAGATACGCGTATTTT.